What follows are 26 T cell receptor beta chains derived from one specimen sequenced in a study of CD4 T cells in relation to SARS-CoV-2 and coronaviruses. Clones were sequenced by immunoSEQ multiplex PCR, and TCRdb holds only the in-frame ones, with some missing. The sample includes approximately 41,000 clones, roughly 73% of them seen just once. No antigen has been identified for these receptors. The sequencing input was memory CD4+ T cells from PBMCs, cultured in vitro. These TCRs come from an adult with COVID-19.

This clone was counted once. A read error may produce the germline difference seen at one junction end. The chain joins TRBV2 to TRBJ1-2, with TRBD1 identical over 8 bases. This CDR3 contains 13 residues. CDR1 SNHLY and CDR2 FYNNEI come from the germline V gene. The DNA of the CDR3 is TGTGCCAGCAGTGACGGGCAGGGGGCGCGGTGCTCCTTC. Amino acids: CASSDGQGARCSF.

Details on this clone: The same CDR3 arises from other DNA sequences in this sample as well. This sequence joins TRBV5-1 and TRBJ1-5; 8 bases are a match to TRBD1. Per the germline V gene, CDR1 is SGHRS and CDR2 is YFSETQ. V was pared by 0 bases and J by 4 bases, with 3 bases of the junction left unmatched. This CDR3 has 15 amino acids. CDR3 DNA sequence: TGCGCCAGCAGCTTGGATGGACAGGGTAATCAGCCCCAGCATTTT. Amino acid sequence: CASSLDGQGNQPQHF.

This chain joins TRBV20-1 and TRBJ1-5, with D uncertain. Looked up from germline, CDR1 is DFQATT and CDR2 is SNEGSKA (reference sequence). V was shortened by 3 bases and J by 3 bases, with 6 bases between the two germline ends. The CDR3 has 12 amino acids. The CDR3, as DNA: TGCAGTGCTAGTAGGGTCAATCAGCCCCAGCATTTT. Its protein is CSASRVNQPQHF.

V is TRBV6-2 or TRBV6-3 and J is TRBJ1-5; no definite D call. Germline CDR1 and CDR2: MNHEY and SVGEGT. Trimming pared 2 bases from V and 8 bases from J, leaving 19 bases between. This CDR3 is 16 amino acids long. This chain's CDR3 is CASSYPASPGDKPQHF. In nucleotides, the CDR3 is TGTGCCAGCAGTTACCCCGCGAGCCCCGGCGACAAGCCCCAGCATTTT.

The table lists this clone with a count of one. The chain couples TRBV13 to TRBJ2-7, with a possible D match to TRBD2 (6 bases). Germline assignment: CDR1 PRHDT and CDR2 FYEKMQ (reference sequence). This CDR3 is built from 15 residues. The V end lost 0 bases, the J end lost 0 bases, and 9 bases lay between the germline ends. The CDR3 protein is CASSLGLARSYEQYF. CDR3 DNA: TGTGCCAGCAGCTTAGGCCTAGCGCGCTCCTACGAGCAGTACTTC.

The chain links TRBV18 to TRBJ2-3, with 15 nucleotides matching TRBD2. The CDR3 has 18 amino acids. The germline CDR1 and CDR2 sequences are KGHSH and LQKENI. The V and J ends lost 3 bases and 3 bases, in that order; junction bases with no gene match: 7. The CDR3 protein is CASSPGTSGRFETDTQYF. The CDR3 DNA reads TGTGCCAGCTCACCCGGGACTAGCGGGAGGTTTGAAACAGATACGCAGTATTTT.

The chain joins TRBV4-1 to TRBJ2-1, with D maybe TRBD2 (7 bases). The germline V and J ends were trimmed by 4 bases and 4 bases, with 23 bases remaining between them. Looked up from germline, CDR1 is MGHRA and CDR2 is YSYEKL. CDR3 length: 18 residues. This chain's CDR3 is CASSPVLRGRAGYNEQFF. CDR3 nucleotides: TGCGCCAGCAGCCCCGTCCTGAGGGGGAGGGCGGGTTACAATGAGCAGTTCTTC.

DNA of the CDR3: TGTGCCAGCAGTTCAACTAGCACAGATACGCAGTATTTT. Its translation: CASSSTSTDTQYF. The chain recombines TRBV12-3 or TRBV12-4 with TRBJ2-3; D remains unclear. With 4 bases removed from V and 0 bases from J, the gap between germline ends came to 5 bases. This CDR3 has 13 amino acids.

The V and J genes are TRBV28 and TRBJ1-1; D is unresolved. V lost 5 bases and J 5 bases, leaving 15 bases between the germline ends. The germline gives CDR1 MDHEN, CDR2 SYDVKM. This CDR3 has 14 residues. CDR3 coding DNA: TGTGCCAGCAGTCCCGGACGGCTGGGGACTGAAGCTTTCTTT. The encoded protein is CASSPGRLGTEAFF.

The chain employs TRBV30 and TRBJ1-4; a weak D match, TRBD1 (5 bases). This CDR3 is built from 13 residues. Trimming stripped 4 bases from V and 7 bases from J, with 13 bases between. Germline values: CDR1 GTSNPN, CDR2 SVGIG (reference sequence). The CDR3 coding sequence is TGTGCCTGGAACCGGGGGTTGGGTGAAAAACTGTTTTTT. The encoded protein is CAWNRGLGEKLFF.

This chain connects TRBV7-2 to TRBJ2-7, with 7 bases lining up with TRBD2. The CDR3 is 14 residues long. Germline V CDR1 and CDR2: SGHTA, FQGNSA. J lost 3 bases, V lost 5 bases, and 7 bases had no gene match. The CDR3 coding sequence is TGTGCCAGCAGCCCAACTAGCGACTACTACGAGCAGTACTTC. This codes for CASSPTSDYYEQYF.

The V gene is TRBV9, the J gene TRBJ2-3; TRBD2 might be the D (5 bases). Trimming removed 0 bases from V and 7 bases from J, with 15 bases in between. This CDR3 comprises 15 residues. The germline gives CDR1 SGDLS, CDR2 YYNGEE. CDR3 sequence reads: CASSVGTKRGNTQYF. Here the CDR3 DNA reads TGTGCCAGCAGCGTAGGGACCAAACGGGGAAATACGCAGTATTTT.

There are a few counts of this clone. J is TRBJ2-3 and V is TRBV10-2, with no clear D. Germline loops: CDR1 WSHSY, CDR2 SAAADI. V was pared by 4 bases and J by 4 bases, with 6 bases between. The CDR3 runs to 12 residues. CDR3 loop: CASSVSPDTQYF. The CDR3, as DNA: TGCGCCAGCAGTGTTTCCCCAGATACGCAGTATTTT.

The count of this clone is one. V usage is TRBV7-2 and J usage is TRBJ2-3, with unresolved D. V was shortened by 4 bases and J by 5 bases, with 7 bases between the two germline ends. This CDR3 has 12 residues. Germline CDR1 is SGHTA and CDR2 is FQGNSA. CDR3 nucleotide sequence: TGTGCCAGCAGCTACTCCCGAGATACGCAGTATTTT. Protein product: CASSYSRDTQYF.

This clone was counted a few times. The gene calls are TRBV18 and TRBJ1-1; 7 bases line up with TRBD1. V shed 3 bases, J shed 0 bases, and the junction held 7 bases outside the gene matches. Looked up from germline, CDR1 is KGHSH and CDR2 is LQKENI. There are 16 residues in the CDR3. The CDR3 protein is CASSPSTGTLNTEAFF. CDR3 in DNA: TGTGCCAGCTCACCTTCGACAGGGACCTTGAACACTGAAGCTTTCTTT.

J is TRBJ2-7 and V is TRBV13; TRBD2 matches at 11 bases. CDR3 length: 14 residues. V was pared by 4 bases and J by 4 bases, with 3 bases of the junction left unmatched. From germline, CDR1 is PRHDT and CDR2 FYEKMQ (reference sequence). The CDR3 loop reads CASSSTSGSYEQYF. DNA for the CDR3: TGTGCCAGCAGCTCAACTAGCGGGAGTTACGAGCAGTACTTC.

The gene calls are TRBV18 and TRBJ2-7; D uncertain. This CDR3 is 14 amino acids long. Per the germline V gene, CDR1 is KGHSH and CDR2 is LQKENI. Trimming pared 6 bases from V and 0 bases from J, leaving 12 bases between. CDR3 DNA sequence: TGTGCCAGCTCGGAAGGTCAGCGCTCCTACGAGCAGTACTTC. It codes for CASSEGQRSYEQYF.

This clone has only a few counts. This sequence joins TRBV28 and TRBJ1-2; 7 bases are a match to TRBD1. The V gene's germline CDR1 is MDHEN and CDR2 SYDVKM. This CDR3 region has 15 residues. J lost 4 bases, V lost 2 bases, and 7 bases had no gene match. CDR3 in DNA: TGTGCCAGCAGTTTAGGCAGGGGACAGTCCTATGGCTACACCTTC. Encoded protein: CASSLGRGQSYGYTF.

This clone turned up a few times. The V gene is TRBV30, the J gene TRBJ2-7; tentatively, D is TRBD1 (7 bases). V was cut by 2 bases and J by 4 bases, with 12 bases left in between. This CDR3 is 13 amino acids long. Germline V gives CDR1 GTSNPN, CDR2 SVGIG (reference sequence). The CDR3 DNA follows: TGTGCCTGGAGTAAGGGGGCGGGGTACGAGCAGTACTTC. It encodes CAWSKGAGYEQYF.

V is TRBV4-1 and J is TRBJ1-1; 8 bases agree with TRBD1. Per germline, CDR1 MGHRA and CDR2 YSYEKL. The CDR3 is 14 residues long. J gave up 6 bases and V 1 base, and 4 bases lay outside the gene matches. This chain's CDR3 is CASSQGTGGAEAFF. CDR3 bases: TGCGCCAGCAGCCAAGGTACAGGGGGGGCTGAAGCTTTCTTT.

This clone was seen just once. The gene calls are TRBV9 and TRBJ2-6; 8 nucleotides match TRBD2. Germline trimming cut 4 bases from V and 0 bases from J; bases unmatched to any gene: 6. The germline gives CDR1 SGDLS, CDR2 YYNGEE. The CDR3 extends over 17 amino acids. CDR3 sequence: CASSHRGGGSGANVLTF. DNA of the CDR3: TGTGCCAGCAGCCATCGGGGGGGAGGCTCTGGGGCCAACGTCCTGACTTTC. The variable domain in full, completed from reference TRBV9 and TRBJ2-6, reads DSGVTQTPKHLITATGQRVTLRCSPRSGDLSVYWYQQSLDQGLQFLIQYYNGEERAKGNILERFSAQQFPDLHSELNLSSLELGDSALYFCASSHRGGGSGANVLTFGAGSRLTVL.

The V call is TRBV2, the J call TRBJ2-1; 9 bases agree with TRBD1. CDR1 and CDR2 from the germline V gene are SNHLY and FYNNEI. J lost 4 bases, V lost 8 bases, and 6 bases had no gene match. The CDR3 consists of 14 residues. The CDR3 sequence is CASYRDRAYNEQFF. CDR3 nucleotide sequence: TGTGCCAGCTACCGGGACAGGGCTTACAATGAGCAGTTCTTC.

The count of this clone is one. J is TRBJ1-5 and V is TRBV28; no definite D call. Germline V gene lookup returns CDR1 MDHEN and CDR2 SYDVKM. Trimming pared 3 bases from V and 0 bases from J, leaving 15 bases between. This CDR3 is 17 amino acids long. The CDR3 region is CASSLRPRRDSNQPQHF. CDR3 bases: TGTGCCAGCAGTTTGCGGCCCCGGCGCGATAGCAATCAGCCCCAGCATTTT.

This sequence joins TRBV5-1 and TRBJ2-2; perhaps D is TRBD1 or TRBD2 (5 bases each). Germline V gene lookup returns CDR1 SGHRS and CDR2 YFSETQ. The CDR3 runs to 15 residues. Trimming shortened V by 4 bases and J by 1 base, and 11 bases separated the two germline ends. Here the CDR3 reads CASSRDQVNTGELFF. CDR3 nucleotide sequence: TGCGCCAGCAGCCGGGACCAGGTGAACACCGGGGAGCTGTTTTTT.

The chain couples TRBV5-1 to TRBJ2-3; maybe TRBD2 (6 bases). Germline V gene sequence: CDR1 SGHRS, CDR2 YFSETQ. Trimming shortened V by 4 bases and J by 3 bases, and 18 bases separated the two germline ends. The CDR3 consists of 16 residues. In DNA, the CDR3 is TGCGCCAGCAGCCTAACCCTAGGACTAACAACAGATACGCAGTATTTT. It yields the protein CASSLTLGLTTDTQYF.

The CDR3 DNA sequence: TGTGCCAGCAGCTTAGAGCCAGGAAACTATGGCTACACCTTC. Amino acids: CASSLEPGNYGYTF. The chain couples TRBV7-9 to TRBJ1-2; D gene unclear. The CDR3 loop spans 14 amino acids. The germline V gene has CDR1 SEHNR and CDR2 FQNEAQ (reference sequence). Trimming took off 1 base at V and 2 bases at J, with 8 bases between the two ends.